The 25 T cell receptor beta chains below were found in one sample sequenced in a study of blood T cell repertoires in COVID-19. Profiled with immunoSEQ multiplex PCR; TCRdb holds only in-frame clones, not every one. Of about 100,000 clones listed, roughly 92% are singletons. Source material: peripheral blood. Receptor source: a man in his 70s with acute or convalescent COVID-19.

The gene calls are TRBV2 and TRBJ1-1; D is unclear. Germline V gene data show CDR1 as SNHLY and CDR2 as FYNNEI. Trimming cost V 2 bases and J 4 bases, with 11 bases left between them. The CDR3 is 14 residues long. The CDR3: CASSESRVITEAFF. Written as DNA, the CDR3 is TGTGCCAGCAGTGAATCCCGGGTAATCACTGAAGCTTTCTTT. Drawing the rest from reference TRBV2 and TRBJ1-1, the complete variable domain is EPEVTQTPSHQVTQMGQEVILRCVPISNHLYFYWYRQILGQKVEFLVSFYNNEISEKSEIFDDQFSVERPDGSNFTLKIRSTKLEDSAMYFCASSESRVITEAFFGQGTRLTVV.

The genes are TRBV6-5 and TRBJ2-2; weak D call: TRBD2 (6 bases). The CDR3 totals 14 residues. Trimming left V 6 bases short and J 1 base short, with 9 bases between. The germline CDR1 and CDR2 sequences are MNHEY and SVGAGI. CDR3: CASSRGLNTGELFF. The CDR3 coding sequence is TGTGCCAGCAGCCGGGGACTGAACACCGGGGAGCTGTTTTTT.

The V and J genes are TRBV5-1 and TRBJ2-5; TRBD2 matches at 10 bases. Trimming removed 2 bases from V and 2 bases from J; junction bases left unmatched: 6. The CDR3 totals 16 residues. In germline, CDR1 is SGHRS, CDR2 YFSETQ. As DNA, the CDR3 is TGCGCCAGCAGCTTCCCTAGCGGGGGATTGCAAGAGACCCAGTACTTC. Translated: CASSFPSGGLQETQYF. Combining the CDR3 with reference TRBV5-1 and TRBJ2-5 gives the whole variable domain KAGVTQTPRYLIKTRGQQVTLSCSPISGHRSVSWYQQTPGQGLQFLFEYFSETQRNKGNFPGRFSGRQFSNSRSEMNVSTLELGDSALYLCASSFPSGGLQETQYFGPGTRLLVL.

The chain uses TRBV11-2 and TRBJ1-2, with 8 bases aligning to TRBD1. CDR3 size: 14 residues. V was clipped by 5 bases and J by 6 bases; unmatched bases: 8. Per the germline V gene, CDR1 is SGHAT and CDR2 is FQNNGV. CDR3 DNA: TGTGCCAGCAGCAACACCGGGACAGGAAATGGCTACACCTTC. Its protein product is CASSNTGTGNGYTF.

This clone was seen a few times. The chain uses TRBV27 and TRBJ2-7; 11 positions match TRBD2. CDR3 length: 14 residues. Looked up from germline, CDR1 is MNHEY and CDR2 is SMNVEV (reference sequence). V lost 2 bases, J lost 5 bases, and 2 bases stayed unmatched. Here the CDR3 reads CASSLQLAGDEQYF. The DNA for the CDR3 is TGTGCCAGCAGTTTACAACTAGCGGGAGACGAGCAGTACTTC.

This rearrangement joins TRBV5-1 to TRBJ2-5; tentative D call: TRBD2 (6 bases). V shed 3 bases and J shed 3 bases, with 12 bases lying between them. CDR3 size: 14 residues. Germline CDR1 SGHRS, CDR2 YFSETQ. For the CDR3, the DNA is TGCGCCAGCAGCTCATCTCCGGGAGAAGAGACCCAGTACTTC. Encoded protein: CASSSSPGEETQYF.

This chain links TRBV28 with TRBJ2-3, with TRBD1 identical over 12 bases. CDR1 and CDR2 from the germline V gene are MDHEN and SYDVKM. V gave up 2 bases and J gave up 5 bases; unmatched junction bases: 5. The CDR3 is 16 amino acids. CDR3 sequence (DNA): TGTGCCAGCAGTTTACACGGGACAGGGGGCTTAGATACGCAGTATTTT. Its protein product is CASSLHGTGGLDTQYF. Complete variable domain (other parts from reference TRBV28 and TRBJ2-3): DVKVTQSSRYLVKRTGEKVFLECVQDMDHENMFWYRQDPGLGLRLIYFSYDVKMKEKGDIPEGYSVSREKKERFSLILESASTNQTSMYLCASSLHGTGGLDTQYFGPGTRLTVL.

The V gene is TRBV11-2, the J gene TRBJ2-7; maybe TRBD2 (6 bases). CDR3 length equals 15 residues. Germline assignment: CDR1 SGHAT and CDR2 FQNNGV. Trimming stripped 5 bases from V and 2 bases from J, with 16 bases between. CDR3 nucleotide sequence: TGTGCCAGCAGCCCCTTACGGGGGAGAGCCTACGAGCAGTACTTC. It yields the protein CASSPLRGRAYEQYF.

This chain uses TRBV6-5 with TRBJ2-7, with TRBD1 matching 9 bases. In germline, CDR1 is MNHEY, CDR2 SVGAGI. Trimming cost V 3 bases and J 3 bases; bases outside gene matches: 3. The length of the CDR3 is 14 residues. CDR3 loop: CASSYGTGFYEQYF. DNA for the CDR3: TGTGCCAGCAGTTATGGGACAGGGTTCTACGAGCAGTACTTC.

The V call is TRBV7-6, the J call TRBJ2-1, with D tentatively TRBD2 (6 bases). Looked up from germline, CDR1 is SGHVS and CDR2 is FNYEAQ. This CDR3 has 15 residues. The ends were cut back, 5 bases at V and 4 bases at J, with 15 bases in the middle. CDR3 amino acids: CASSPPGLPYNEQFF. The CDR3 nucleotides are TGTGCCAGCAGCCCCCCGGGACTCCCTTACAATGAGCAGTTCTTC. The variable domain in full, completed from reference TRBV7-6 and TRBJ2-1, reads GAGVSQSPRYKVTKRGQDVALRCDPISGHVSLYWYRQALGQGPEFLTYFNYEAQQDKSGLPNDRFSAERPEGSISTLTIQRTEQRDSAMYRCASSPPGLPYNEQFFGPGTRLTVL.

The rearrangement uses TRBV27 and TRBJ2-2; D is ambiguous. Trimming took 1 base from V and 6 from J, leaving 6 bases between them. Germline V gene lookup returns CDR1 MNHEY and CDR2 SMNVEV (reference sequence). The CDR3 covers 13 residues. The CDR3 region has the DNA TGTGCCAGCAGTTTATACGGTCCCGGGGAGCTGTTTTTT. Amino acid sequence: CASSLYGPGELFF.

The chain carries TRBV6-5 and TRBJ1-1; 7 bases are a match to TRBD1. CDR3 length equals 16 residues. CDR1 and CDR2 (germline): MNHEY, SVGAGI. V lost 2 bases and J lost 1; bases outside the gene matches: 7. Here the CDR3 reads CASSYPTTGSNTEAFF. The CDR3 DNA sequence: TGTGCCAGCAGTTACCCGACGACAGGGTCGAACACTGAAGCTTTCTTT.

This clone was counted once. The chain has TRBV10-2 and TRBJ1-5; D remains ambiguous. The CDR3 consists of 13 residues. Trimming stripped 2 bases from V and 5 bases from J, with 7 bases between. The germline CDR1 and CDR2 sequences are WSHSY and SAAADI. The CDR3 spells CASSENIDQPQHF. The CDR3 bases are TGCGCCAGCAGTGAGAATATCGATCAGCCCCAGCATTTT.

V gene TRBV9 combines with J gene TRBJ2-1; D is ambiguous. The CDR3 length is 13 residues. Trimming pared 0 bases from V and 2 bases from J, leaving 3 bases between. CDR1 is SGDLS, CDR2 YYNGEE, per germline. CDR3 sequence: CASSVATYNEQFF. CDR3 coding DNA: TGTGCCAGCAGCGTAGCTACCTACAATGAGCAGTTCTTC.

The gene calls are TRBV18 and TRBJ1-3; D might be TRBD1 (5 bases). Germline CDR1 KGHSH, CDR2 LQKENI. V gave up 2 bases and J gave up 3 bases, with 8 bases separating them. This CDR3 contains 14 residues. DNA of the CDR3: TGTGCCAGCTCACCAATCAGGGATGGAAACACCATATATTTT. Its translation: CASSPIRDGNTIYF.

The chain combines TRBV6-6 with TRBJ1-3; 7 nucleotides agree with TRBD1. Per germline, CDR1 MNHNY and CDR2 SVGAGI (reference sequence). V was clipped by 7 bases and J by 7 bases; unmatched bases: 13. The CDR3 runs 15 residues. In DNA, the CDR3 is TGTGCCAGCACTAGACAGGGAAGCGTCGGGAACACCATATATTTT. Its protein is CASTRQGSVGNTIYF.

V usage is TRBV21-1 and J usage is TRBJ2-3; the table gives TRBD2 as D, unverified against the DNA. TRBV21-1 is tagged as a pseudogene. This CDR3 has 15 amino acids. CDR3 loop: CASSKDEREEGTQYF. The CDR3 nucleotides are TGTGCCAGCAGCAAAGATGAGCGGGAGGAGGGTACGCAGTATTTT.

This chain connects TRBV15 to TRBJ2-1; 12 nucleotides agree with TRBD2. The CDR3 is 15 residues long. Germline lookup yields CDR1 LNHNV and CDR2 YYDKDF (reference sequence). The trim removed 1 base at V and 8 bases at J, leaving 3 bases unmatched. CDR3 loop: CATSRARLAGDEQFF. CDR3 nucleotides: TGTGCCACCAGCAGAGCTCGACTAGCGGGAGATGAGCAGTTCTTC.

The genes are TRBV3-1 (or the pseudogene TRBV3-2) and TRBJ2-7, with a possible D match to TRBD1 (6 bases). Germline V CDR1 and CDR2: LGHDT, YNNKEL (reference sequence). The CDR3 is 14 residues long. V was shortened by 1 base and J by 5 bases, with 12 bases between the two germline ends. The DNA for the CDR3 is TGTGCCAGCAGCCAAGTGGGGAACAGGGACGAGCAGTACTTC. Protein product: CASSQVGNRDEQYF.

This clone was seen a single time. The V and J genes are TRBV30 and TRBJ2-5, with no clear D. CDR3 length: 14 amino acids. The germline V gene encodes CDR1 GTSNPN and CDR2 SVGIG (reference sequence). Trimming took off 8 bases at V and 0 bases at J, with 16 bases between the two ends. CDR3 residues: CAQAPTRYQETQYF. The CDR3 DNA sequence: TGTGCCCAGGCGCCGACAAGGTACCAAGAGACCCAGTACTTC.

The chain employs TRBV3-1 (or the pseudogene TRBV3-2) and TRBJ1-2, with D uncertain. V was cut by 4 bases and J by 8 bases, with 11 bases left in between. The CDR3 loop spans 12 amino acids. Per the germline V gene, CDR1 is LGHDT and CDR2 is YNNKEL (reference sequence). CDR3 bases: TGTGCCAGCAGCCTACGGGGAGAGGGCTACACCTTC. This encodes CASSLRGEGYTF.

The V and J genes are TRBV10-3 and TRBJ1-2; D remains unclear. The CDR3 has 14 residues. Germline CDR1 ENHRY, CDR2 SYGVKD. With 2 bases removed from V and 5 bases from J, the gap between germline ends came to 12 bases. CDR3 amino acids: CAISEPPGRYGYTF. The CDR3 DNA reads TGTGCCATCAGTGAGCCTCCGGGTCGGTATGGCTACACCTTC.

This clone showed up just once. The same CDR3 also results from other DNA sequences found in this sample. The chain uses TRBV5-1 and TRBJ2-5, with 10 bases aligning to TRBD2. The CDR3 spans 14 residues. Germline V CDR1 and CDR2: SGHRS, YFSETQ. V trimming: 2 bases; J trimming: 7 bases; junction bases outside the gene matches: 5. In DNA, the CDR3 is TGCGCCAGCAGCTTAGCGGGAGGGCCGGGGACCCAGTACTTC. Translation: CASSLAGGPGTQYF.

The chain uses TRBV5-8 and TRBJ2-7; D may be TRBD2 (5 bases). V was shortened by 4 bases and J by 7 bases, with 27 bases between the two germline ends. The CDR3 runs 17 residues. From germline, CDR1 is SGHTS and CDR2 YDEGEE. CDR3 sequence: CASSRSRKLGLSREQYF. CDR3 DNA sequence: TGTGCCAGCAGCCGGAGTAGGAAACTAGGGCTATCTAGGGAGCAGTACTTC. Looking up the rest from reference TRBV5-8 and TRBJ2-7 gives the full variable domain: EAGVTQSPTHLIKTRGQQATLRCSPISGHTSVYWYQQALGLGLQFLLWYDEGEERNRGNFPPRFSGRQFPNYSSELNVNALELEDSALYLCASSRSRKLGLSREQYFGPGTRLTVT.

J is TRBJ1-1 and V is TRBV5-1; 10 positions match TRBD1. The CDR3 totals 16 residues. Germline values: CDR1 SGHRS, CDR2 YFSETQ. V shed 5 bases, J shed 1 base, and the junction held 8 bases outside the gene matches. CDR3 loop: CASSPDRGTPNTEAFF. CDR3 sequence (DNA): TGCGCCAGCAGTCCGGACAGGGGGACCCCGAACACTGAAGCTTTCTTT.